The 30 T cell receptor beta chains presented below share a single source sample, sequenced in a study of T cells after yellow fever vaccination. TCRdb processed the 5' RACE reads anew with MiXCR; each CDR3 protein has one entry. This sample has more than 300,000 distinct CDR3 sequences, with around a tenth found just once. The source material was CD4+ T cells sorted from PBMCs, sampled 45 days after the yellow fever booster vaccination. The receptors were sampled from a man younger than 35 who received the YFV17D yellow fever vaccine.

This clonotype occurred many times. V is TRBV3-1 and J is TRBJ1-3; tentative D call: TRBD1 (6 bases). The germline V gene has CDR1 LGHDT and CDR2 YNNKEL (reference sequence). Trimming stripped 3 bases from V and 4 bases from J, with 16 bases between. This CDR3 region has 16 residues. Here the CDR3 reads CASSHGSGAPGNTIYF. CDR3 coding DNA: TGTGCCAGCAGCCACGGGTCGGGGGCGCCAGGAAACACCATATATTTT.

This clonotype has a handful of counts. This chain joins TRBV29-1 and TRBJ2-3, with 9 bases identical to TRBD1. The CDR3 is 15 amino acids. CDR1 is SQVTM, CDR2 ANQGSEA, per germline. V lost 7 bases, J lost 3 bases, and 11 bases stayed unmatched. The DNA of the CDR3 is TGCAGCGCCTGGGACAGGGAGGGGATTACAGATACGCAGTATTTT. Its protein product is CSAWDREGITDTQYF.

This clonotype was seen only a few times. This chain joins TRBV12-3 or TRBV12-4 and TRBJ2-5; TRBD2 might be the D (6 bases). Trimming shortened V by 6 bases and J by 4 bases, and 15 bases separated the two germline ends. This CDR3 region has 14 residues. The CDR3, as DNA: TGTGCCAGCAGGCGGTGGCAGGAGGGAGAGACCCAGTACTTC. Translated: CASRRWQEGETQYF.

There are a few counts of this clonotype. The V call is TRBV27, the J call TRBJ2-7; perhaps TRBD2 as D (6 bases). The germline V gene has CDR1 MNHEY and CDR2 SMNVEV (reference sequence). Trimming took 8 bases from V and 9 from J, leaving 11 bases between them. The CDR3 has 10 residues. The CDR3 spells CASQGEVQYF. DNA of the CDR3: TGTGCCAGCCAAGGGGAGGTGCAGTACTTC.

This clonotype appeared many times. The chain couples TRBV28 to TRBJ2-3; the D gene is possibly TRBD2 (6 bases). The CDR3 extends over 15 amino acids. CDR1 and CDR2 (germline): MDHEN, SYDVKM. The germline V and J ends were trimmed by 3 bases and 4 bases, with 14 bases remaining between them. CDR3 region: CASSLVGRLSDTQYF. CDR3 sequence (DNA): TGTGCCAGCAGTTTGGTGGGGAGGCTATCAGATACGCAGTATTTT.

This clonotype appeared a few times. The rearrangement uses TRBV20-1 and TRBJ2-5; possibly TRBD2 for D (5 bases). Trimming left V 0 bases short and J 4 bases short, with 9 bases between. The germline gives CDR1 DFQATT, CDR2 SNEGSKA (reference sequence). CDR3 length equals 13 residues. The DNA for the CDR3 is TGCAGTGCTAGAGATCGTGGAGGAGAGACCCAGTACTTC. Its translation: CSARDRGGETQYF.

This clonotype was recorded a few times. This chain connects TRBV7-2 to TRBJ1-1; a weak D match, TRBD1 (5 bases). Germline lookup yields CDR1 SGHTA and CDR2 FQGNSA. Trimming left V 4 bases short and J 2 bases short, with 11 bases between. The length of the CDR3 is 14 residues. The CDR3 reads CASSSGTDNTEAFF. As DNA, the CDR3 is TGTGCCAGCAGCTCCGGGACTGATAACACTGAAGCTTTCTTT.

This chain's CDR3 is CASSLGSTDYEQYV. In DNA form, the CDR3 reads TGTGCCAGCAGTTTGGGTTCTACGGACTACGAGCAGTACGTC. J is TRBJ2-7 and V is TRBV28; no clear D gene. Germline assignment: CDR1 MDHEN and CDR2 SYDVKM. V gave up 3 bases and J gave up 3 bases, with 12 bases separating them. There are 14 residues in the CDR3.

The table lists this clonotype with many counts. The CDR3 DNA reads TGTGCCAGCAGCCAAACGGGAGGGTTCTACAATGAGCAGTTCTTC. This translates into CASSQTGGFYNEQFF. The J gene is TRBJ2-1, the V gene TRBV3-1, with 8 bases that match TRBD2. The germline gives CDR1 LGHDT, CDR2 YNNKEL (reference sequence). The CDR3 runs to 15 residues. The junction had 3 bases not matched to a gene; V was cut back by 2 bases and J by 3 bases.

The sample holds a few counts of this clonotype. V is TRBV12-3 or TRBV12-4 and J is TRBJ1-6; D is possibly TRBD1 (6 bases). The CDR3 contains 15 residues. V dropped 3 bases and J dropped 7 bases, with 13 bases sitting between them. The CDR3 protein is CASSLWGGGNSPLHF. In DNA, the CDR3 is TGTGCCAGCAGTTTGTGGGGAGGGGGAAATTCACCCCTCCACTTT.

This chain joins TRBV10-3 and TRBJ2-7; TRBD2 aligns across 9 bases. Germline CDR1 is ENHRY and CDR2 is SYGVKD. The length of the CDR3 is 14 residues. Germline trimming cut 4 bases from V and 3 bases from J; bases unmatched to any gene: 4. The CDR3 DNA is TGTGCCATCAGTGGATGGACTAGCGTCTACGAGCAGTACTTC. This sequence encodes CAISGWTSVYEQYF.

This clonotype was observed a handful of times. This rearrangement joins TRBV5-5 to TRBJ1-1; D might be TRBD1 (5 bases). The CDR3 is 13 residues long. Trimming took off 2 bases at V and 5 bases at J, with 10 bases between the two ends. Looked up from germline, CDR1 is SGHKS and CDR2 is YYEKEE (reference sequence). CDR3 sequence: CASSFNQGTEAFF. The CDR3 nucleotides read TGTGCCAGCAGCTTCAATCAGGGAACTGAAGCTTTCTTT.

This clonotype was counted between two and nine times. The rearrangement joins TRBV15 to TRBJ2-5; D remains ambiguous. Germline V gene lookup returns CDR1 LNHNV and CDR2 YYDKDF (reference sequence). There are 15 residues in the CDR3. V was trimmed by 1 base and J by 5 bases, leaving 14 bases between them. The CDR3 sequence is CATSRVRVWAETQYF. As DNA, the CDR3 is TGTGCCACCAGCAGAGTTCGAGTTTGGGCGGAGACCCAGTACTTC.

The chain is built from TRBV12-3 or TRBV12-4 and TRBJ1-1; D is perhaps TRBD1 (5 bases). This CDR3 spans 14 amino acids. The V end lost 2 bases, the J end lost 0 bases, and 7 bases lay between the germline ends. Here the CDR3 reads CASSLRQMNTEAFF. The CDR3 bases are TGTGCCAGCAGTTTAAGACAGATGAACACTGAAGCTTTCTTT.

This clonotype was seen a few times. The gene calls are TRBV5-1 and TRBJ2-3, with 7 bases matching TRBD1. The germline gives CDR1 SGHRS, CDR2 YFSETQ. The V and J ends lost 4 bases and 4 bases, in that order; junction bases with no gene match: 3. This CDR3 is 13 amino acids long. CDR3: CASSQQGSDTQYF. The DNA of the CDR3 is TGCGCCAGCAGCCAACAGGGGTCAGATACGCAGTATTTT.

This clonotype was observed a handful of times. The rearrangement uses TRBV6-5 and TRBJ2-7; D is possibly TRBD1 (6 bases). This CDR3 has 13 amino acids. Germline V CDR1 and CDR2: MNHEY, SVGAGI. V lost 6 bases and J lost 3, with 12 bases in between. Here the CDR3 reads CASRQGQSYEQYV. Here the CDR3 DNA reads TGTGCCAGCAGACAAGGACAGAGCTACGAGCAGTACGTC.

The V call is TRBV20-1, the J call TRBJ2-2; 7 positions agree with TRBD1. After removal of 3 bases from V and 2 bases from J, the junction contained 3 bases not matched to a gene. Per germline, CDR1 DFQATT and CDR2 SNEGSKA (reference sequence). The CDR3 length is 14 residues. The CDR3 region is CSARGQRNTGELFF. CDR3 DNA sequence: TGCAGTGCTAGGGGACAGCGAAACACCGGGGAGCTGTTTTTT.

This clonotype was seen a few times. The rearrangement links TRBV29-1 to TRBJ2-2; the D gene could be TRBD1 or TRBD2 (5 bases each). Trimming cost V 4 bases and J 7 bases, with 10 bases left between them. The V gene's germline CDR1 is SQVTM and CDR2 ANQGSEA. The CDR3 totals 12 residues. The CDR3 nucleotides are TGCAGCGTTGGGGGGTACGACGGGGAGCTGTTTTTT. It yields the protein CSVGGYDGELFF.

The rearrangement joins TRBV4-1 to TRBJ1-5; tentatively, D is TRBD1 (5 bases). CDR1 is MGHRA and CDR2 is YSYEKL in the germline V gene. The CDR3 extends over 16 amino acids. V was pared by 0 bases and J by 5 bases, with 14 bases between. CDR3 region: CASSQEGEGDHQPQHF. Written as DNA, the CDR3 is TGCGCCAGCAGCCAAGAAGGGGAAGGGGACCATCAGCCCCAGCATTTT.

The CDR3 bases are TGTGCCAGCAGCTCACCCAAACAGGGGTCTGGCTACACCTTC. Its protein is CASSSPKQGSGYTF. The chain couples TRBV7-9 to TRBJ1-2; 7 nucleotides match TRBD1. CDR1 is SEHNR and CDR2 is FQNEAQ in the germline V gene (reference sequence). J lost 7 bases, V lost 4 bases, and 9 bases had no gene match. The CDR3 covers 14 residues.

The chain has TRBV7-9 and TRBJ1-3, with D uncertain. The V and J ends lost 1 base and 0 bases respectively, with 10 bases between them. The germline V gene encodes CDR1 SEHNR and CDR2 FQNEAQ (reference sequence). The CDR3 has 16 amino acids. The CDR3 DNA sequence: TGTGCCAGCAGCTTAGATGGCAGCAGCTCTGGAAACACCATATATTTT. The encoded protein is CASSLDGSSSGNTIYF.

This chain uses TRBV5-1 with TRBJ1-1; the match to TRBD1 covers 10 bases. The CDR3 spans 15 residues. J was trimmed by 5 bases and V by 4 bases; bases with no gene match: 8. Germline loops: CDR1 SGHRS, CDR2 YFSETQ. CDR3 DNA: TGCGCCAGCAGCAGAGGACAGGGGGGTCGGACTGAAGCTTTCTTT. The encoded protein is CASSRGQGGRTEAFF.

This clonotype has only a few counts. V and J are TRBV6-1 and TRBJ1-2; TRBD1 might be the D (5 bases). The germline V gene has CDR1 MNHNS and CDR2 SASEGT. The CDR3 consists of 16 residues. The V gene lost 0 bases and the J gene lost 4 bases, with 15 bases spanning the gap. CDR3: CASSEALTGRIYGYTF. The CDR3 region has the DNA TGTGCCAGCAGTGAAGCGCTAACAGGCCGTATCTATGGCTACACCTTC.

This clonotype was detected ten times or more. V gene TRBV2 combines with J gene TRBJ2-5; the match to TRBD2 covers 11 bases. The CDR3 spans 15 residues. Trimming at V came to 5 bases and at J to 1 base, leaving 3 bases not matched to a gene. Germline-derived CDR1 and CDR2 are SNHLY and FYNNEI. The CDR3 loop is CASSLAGGSQETQYF. In DNA, the CDR3 is TGTGCCAGCAGTCTAGCGGGGGGTTCCCAAGAGACCCAGTACTTC.

This clonotype has just a few counts. V gene TRBV12-3 or TRBV12-4 combines with J gene TRBJ1-1, with 7 bases aligning to TRBD1. The CDR3 spans 13 residues. The ends lost 6 bases at V and 5 bases at J; junction bases unmatched: 6. The CDR3 sequence: CASRPQGQTEAFF. The CDR3 nucleotides are TGTGCCAGCAGACCACAGGGACAGACTGAAGCTTTCTTT.

This clonotype was detected only a few times. The rearrangement links TRBV15 to TRBJ2-3; TRBD2 matches 11 bases. Germline trimming cut 5 bases from V and 4 bases from J; bases unmatched to any gene: 5. This CDR3 is built from 15 residues. The germline V gene has CDR1 LNHNV and CDR2 YYDKDF (reference sequence). The CDR3 loop is CATSGTSGGSDTQYF. The CDR3 DNA follows: TGTGCCACCAGCGGAACTAGCGGGGGCTCAGATACGCAGTATTTT.

V usage is TRBV20-1 and J usage is TRBJ1-5; maybe TRBD1 (5 bases). The CDR3 spans 17 residues. The ends were cut back, 2 bases at V and 0 bases at J, with 17 bases in the middle. The V gene's germline CDR1 is DFQATT and CDR2 SNEGSKA (reference sequence). This CDR3 reads CSARFATVLDSNQPQHF. Here the CDR3 DNA reads TGCAGTGCTAGATTCGCGACAGTCTTGGATAGCAATCAGCCCCAGCATTTT.

This clonotype was detected only a few times. The chain is built from TRBV20-1 and TRBJ1-2; 9 positions match TRBD1. The CDR3 spans 13 residues. Germline CDR1 and CDR2: DFQATT and SNEGSKA (reference sequence). Trimming at V came to 5 bases and at J to 8 bases, leaving 9 bases not matched to a gene. The CDR3 nucleotides read TGCAGTGCTCACCCACAGGGGGCGCGGGGCTACACCTTC. Translation gives CSAHPQGARGYTF.

The rearrangement links TRBV7-9 to TRBJ1-6; the D gene is possibly TRBD1 (5 bases). Germline CDR1 reads SEHNR; CDR2 reads FQNEAQ (reference sequence). Trimming took off 4 bases at V and 7 bases at J, with 17 bases between the two ends. The CDR3 is 16 residues long. CDR3 residues: CASSSRSGTENSPLHF. The CDR3 nucleotides read TGTGCCAGCAGCTCAAGGTCAGGGACCGAAAATTCACCCCTCCACTTT.

V is TRBV5-1 and J is TRBJ2-5, with 7 bases aligning to TRBD1. The CDR3 covers 15 residues. V shed 4 bases, J shed 4 bases, and the junction held 10 bases outside the gene matches. The V gene's germline CDR1 is SGHRS and CDR2 YFSETQ. CDR3 DNA: TGCGCCAGCAGCCCGTGGGCTGACAGGGCAGAGACCCAGTACTTC. This encodes CASSPWADRAETQYF.